A single sample gave rise to the 8 T cell receptor beta chains below, sequenced in a study of neoadjuvant anti-PD-1 for oral cavity cancer (dated by TCRdb to the early 2020s). The sample's time point label is to be understood as: before neoadjuvant nivolumab. Receptor amplification or capture employed the immunoSEQ multiplex PCR assay. TCRdb mirrors the immuneACCESS table, restricted to in-frame sequences. Some clones are absent from its copies; in checked studies, under half trace to an unresolved V gene, and the reason for the others is unknown. In all, the sample holds 15,000 or so clones, and approximately 67% of those were seen once. 2% to 2.5% of the sample is held by the ten biggest clonotypes. The sample was PBMCs, taken before nivolumab (anti-PD-1) treatment. Receptors were obtained from a person aged 40 to 85 with oral cavity squamous cell carcinoma.

The chain links TRBV12-5 to TRBJ1-2; TRBD1 is a possible D gene (5 bases). The CDR3 covers 14 residues. Germline V CDR1 and CDR2: LGHNT, FRNRAP. V lost 2 bases to trimming and J lost 5 bases, with 12 bases between them. CDR3 DNA sequence: TGTGCTAGTGGTTTGCAGGGCCCCTTATATGGCTACACCTTC. Amino acid sequence: CASGLQGPLYGYTF.

V is TRBV18 and J is TRBJ2-5; D unresolved. The CDR3 sequence is 11 residues long. V lost 6 bases and J 1 base, leaving 3 bases between the germline ends. Per germline, CDR1 KGHSH and CDR2 LQKENI. The CDR3 loop is CASSLQETQYF. In DNA form, the CDR3 reads TGTGCCAGCTCGCTCCAAGAGACCCAGTACTTC.

This chain connects TRBV19 to TRBJ1-5, with a weak D call TRBD1 (5 bases). There are 15 residues in the CDR3. Germline-derived CDR1 and CDR2 are LNHDA and SQIVND (reference sequence). The V end was cut by 1 base, the J end by 2 bases, with 9 bases between. The CDR3 is CASSIGPGRNQPQHF. CDR3 DNA: TGTGCCAGTAGTATAGGCCCAGGGCGCAATCAGCCCCAGCATTTT. The whole variable domain, remainder taken from reference TRBV19 and TRBJ1-5, is DGGITQSPKYLFRKEGQNVTLSCEQNLNHDAMYWYRQDPGQGLRLIYYSQIVNDFQKGDIAEGYSVSREKKESFPLTVTSAQKNPTAFYLCASSIGPGRNQPQHFGDGTRLSIL.

This chain connects TRBV6-1 to TRBJ1-1; TRBD1 matches at 8 bases. This CDR3 comprises 14 residues. Germline assignment: CDR1 MNHNS and CDR2 SASEGT. V shed 3 bases and J 10 bases; nucleotides not matched to a gene: 10. CDR3 coding DNA: TGTGCCAGCAGTGACCGAGACAGGGGCTTAGTAGCTTTCTTT. The encoded protein is CASSDRDRGLVAFF.

The chain uses TRBV5-1 and TRBJ2-3, with D unresolved. The V gene lost 0 bases and the J gene lost 5 bases, with 7 bases spanning the gap. Germline assignment: CDR1 SGHRS and CDR2 YFSETQ. CDR3 length equals 13 residues. The DNA for the CDR3 is TGCGCCAGCAGCTTGGGCTTCGGAGATACGCAGTATTTT. Translating gives CASSLGFGDTQYF. Full variable domain (remainder filled in from reference TRBV5-1 and TRBJ2-3): KAGVTQTPRYLIKTRGQQVTLSCSPISGHRSVSWYQQTPGQGLQFLFEYFSETQRNKGNFPGRFSGRQFSNSRSEMNVSTLELGDSALYLCASSLGFGDTQYFGPGTRLTVL.

This clone was detected only a few times. This chain uses TRBV5-4 with TRBJ2-2; possibly TRBD2 for D (5 bases). Germline V lookup: CDR1 SGHNT, CDR2 YYREEE (reference sequence). V was trimmed by 3 bases and J by 4 bases, leaving 16 bases between them. CDR3 size: 16 residues. DNA for the CDR3: TGTGCCAGCAGCTCACGGACTGGGCGTGTCACCGGGGAGCTGTTTTTT. Protein product: CASSSRTGRVTGELFF.

In its sample, this clone was seen a few times. This chain uses TRBV19 with TRBJ1-1, with D possibly TRBD1 on 5 matching bases. The CDR3 is 11 amino acids. V was shortened by 9 bases and J by 7 bases, with 12 bases between the two germline ends. The germline V gene encodes CDR1 LNHDA and CDR2 SQIVND (reference sequence). The CDR3 sequence is CASTGYDEAFF. The DNA of the CDR3 is TGTGCCAGCACAGGTTACGATGAAGCTTTCTTT.

The chain joins TRBV28 to TRBJ1-5, with D possibly TRBD1 on 6 matching bases. Germline V gene lookup returns CDR1 MDHEN and CDR2 SYDVKM. This CDR3 contains 16 residues. V lost 5 bases and J lost 4, with 18 bases in between. The CDR3 here is CASSPIGTTANQPQHF. The CDR3, as DNA: TGTGCCAGCAGTCCAATCGGGACAACCGCTAATCAGCCCCAGCATTTT. Full variable domain (remainder filled in from reference TRBV28 and TRBJ1-5): DVKVTQSSRYLVKRTGEKVFLECVQDMDHENMFWYRQDPGLGLRLIYFSYDVKMKEKGDIPEGYSVSREKKERFSLILESASTNQTSMYLCASSPIGTTANQPQHFGDGTRLSIL.